The 22 T cell receptor beta chains listed next were all sequenced from one sample in a study of T-cell memory formation after mild COVID-19. One entry per CDR3 protein results from TCRdb running MiXCR on the 5' RACE reads. Of roughly 450,000 distinct CDR3 sequences in the sample, about 20% are singletons; the top ten hold roughly 21%. The sample was PBMCs or a T cell subset sorted from them (not recorded which). The receptors derive from a man aged 18 to 30 who had mild COVID-19 (a few samples of this study predate the infection). Cell type and time point are not known.

There are many counts of this clonotype. The gene calls are TRBV5-1 and TRBJ1-1; unclear D gene. Germline V gene sequence: CDR1 SGHRS, CDR2 YFSETQ. The V gene lost 0 bases and the J gene lost 0 bases, with 3 bases spanning the gap. This CDR3 comprises 13 residues. The CDR3 coding sequence is TGCGCCAGCAGCTTGGAGGTGAACACTGAAGCTTTCTTT. This translates into CASSLEVNTEAFF.

This clonotype has just a few counts. V gene TRBV12-3 or TRBV12-4 combines with J gene TRBJ2-7; D possibly corresponds to TRBD2 (6 bases). V gave up 6 bases and J gave up 4 bases, with 19 bases separating them. The CDR3 length is 15 residues. The CDR3 protein is CASSPTEGFGYEQYF. The CDR3 DNA is TGTGCCAGCAGCCCAACGGAGGGTTTTGGGTACGAGCAGTACTTC.

The chain is built from TRBV4-1 and TRBJ2-1; the match to TRBD2 covers 7 bases. The CDR3 runs 16 residues. CDR1 MGHRA and CDR2 YSYEKL come from the germline V gene. The J segment lost 6 bases and the V segment lost 4 bases, leaving 12 bases of the junction unmatched. Here the CDR3 reads CASSPWGRVSANEQFF. In DNA, the CDR3 is TGCGCCAGCAGCCCGTGGGGGAGGGTGTCTGCCAATGAGCAGTTCTTC.

The V gene is TRBV27, the J gene TRBJ1-1, with D tentatively TRBD1 (6 bases). Trimming cost V 1 base and J 4 bases, with 16 bases left between them. The CDR3 covers 16 residues. CDR1 is MNHEY and CDR2 is SMNVEV in the germline V gene (reference sequence). The chain's CDR3 is CASSLFSGGGGTEAFF. In nucleotides, the CDR3 is TGTGCCAGCAGTTTATTTTCTGGGGGCGGTGGCACTGAAGCTTTCTTT.

The rearrangement joins TRBV9 to TRBJ2-2; D not resolved. The CDR3 runs 13 residues. Trimming took 3 bases from V and 1 from J, leaving 4 bases between them. CDR1 SGDLS and CDR2 YYNGEE come from the germline V gene. The CDR3, as DNA: TGTGCCAGCAGCGCATTGAACACCGGGGAGCTGTTTTTT. This encodes CASSALNTGELFF.

This clonotype turned up a few times. The chain has TRBV4-1 and TRBJ2-7; the D gene is possibly TRBD2 (6 bases). CDR1 is MGHRA and CDR2 is YSYEKL in the germline V gene. CDR3 length equals 15 residues. V was pared by 0 bases and J by 2 bases, with 11 bases between. The CDR3 coding sequence is TGCGCCAGCAGCCAAGATGGCGGGATCCCCTACGAGCAGTACTTC. This codes for CASSQDGGIPYEQYF.

The CDR3 reads CSALTDRELQPQHF. The CDR3 coding sequence is TGCAGTGCTCTTACGGACAGGGAATTGCAGCCCCAGCATTTT. The chain carries TRBV20-1 and TRBJ1-5, with 8 bases that match TRBD1. Germline CDR1 reads DFQATT; CDR2 reads SNEGSKA (reference sequence). Trimming took 5 bases from V and 7 from J; bases not matched to a gene: 10. CDR3 length equals 14 residues.

This clonotype was seen a handful of times. In nucleotides, the CDR3 is TGCGCCAGCGCCTGGGCCCCTCAGAACACTGAAGCTTTCTTT. Its protein product is CASAWAPQNTEAFF. J is TRBJ1-1 and V is TRBV5-1; the D is unclear. The germline V and J ends were trimmed by 7 bases and 1 base, with 14 bases remaining between them. The CDR3 has 14 amino acids. Germline CDR1 SGHRS, CDR2 YFSETQ.

This clonotype was seen at least ten times. J is TRBJ1-1 and V is TRBV4-3, with a weak D call TRBD1 (5 bases). CDR1 and CDR2 from the germline V gene are LGHNA and YSLEER. This CDR3 spans 17 amino acids. Trimming removed 2 bases at V and 2 bases at J, with 18 bases between. This CDR3 is CASSQRAAEGRNTEAFF. In nucleotides, the CDR3 is TGCGCCAGCAGCCAAAGGGCGGCGGAGGGGAGAAACACTGAAGCTTTCTTT.

The chain employs TRBV12-3 or TRBV12-4 and TRBJ1-3; tentatively, D is TRBD1 (6 bases). V lost 5 bases to trimming and J lost 0 bases, with 11 bases between them. The CDR3 contains 15 residues. The CDR3 sequence: CASSDGQYSGNTIYF. The CDR3, as DNA: TGTGCCAGCAGTGACGGACAGTACTCTGGAAACACCATATATTTT.

The chain couples TRBV7-2 to TRBJ2-3, with D possibly TRBD1 on 6 matching bases. The CDR3 runs to 14 residues. CDR1 and CDR2 from the germline V gene are SGHTA and FQGNSA. Trimming shortened V by 1 base and J by 6 bases, and 11 bases separated the two germline ends. The CDR3 region has the DNA TGTGCCAGCAGCTTAGGGACAGCCGGGGATACGCAGTATTTT. The encoded protein is CASSLGTAGDTQYF.

In this sample, this clonotype turned up a few times. Given a much more abundant clone one base away, this may be a read error. The chain carries TRBV4-1 and TRBJ2-1; 7 nucleotides match TRBD2. The CDR3 spans 15 residues. Germline assignment: CDR1 MGHRA and CDR2 YSYEKL. V shed 6 bases and J 1 base; nucleotides not matched to a gene: 6. The CDR3 loop is CASRLPGGSYNEQFF. DNA for the CDR3: TGCGCCAGCAGACTCCCGGGGGGTTCCTACAATGAGCAGTTCTTC.

This clonotype was detected a few times. The rearrangement uses TRBV7-9 and TRBJ1-2, with 11 bases lining up with TRBD1. The CDR3 runs to 15 residues. V gave up 6 bases and J gave up 7 bases; unmatched junction bases: 10. The germline gives CDR1 SEHNR, CDR2 FQNEAQ (reference sequence). The CDR3 bases are TGTGCCAGCAGTTATCCCGGACAGGGGGCTACTGGCTACACCTTC. Residues: CASSYPGQGATGYTF.

This chain uses TRBV3-1 with TRBJ2-7, with D perhaps TRBD2 (5 bases). The CDR3 contains 14 residues. Germline-derived CDR1 and CDR2 are LGHDT and YNNKEL (reference sequence). V shed 0 bases and J shed 3 bases, with 9 bases lying between them. The CDR3 loop is CASSQDLGVYEQYF. CDR3 nucleotide sequence: TGTGCCAGCAGCCAAGATCTGGGAGTCTACGAGCAGTACTTC.

The chain combines TRBV3-1 with TRBJ2-5; 10 nucleotides agree with TRBD1. The CDR3 is 16 residues long. J lost 5 bases, V lost 0 bases, and 6 bases had no gene match. Per germline, CDR1 LGHDT and CDR2 YNNKEL (reference sequence). CDR3 bases: TGTGCCAGCAGCCAAGATCGGGGACAGGGGTGGGAGACCCAGTACTTC. This gives the protein CASSQDRGQGWETQYF.

The J gene is TRBJ1-1, the V gene TRBV12-3 or TRBV12-4, with TRBD1 as a possible D gene (5 bases). The CDR3 extends over 13 amino acids. The V end lost 8 bases, the J end lost 1 base, and 11 bases lay between the germline ends. CDR3 nucleotides: TGTGCCAGCGGGCGGGGCGAGAACACTGAAGCTTTCTTT. As protein: CASGRGENTEAFF.

This clonotype was counted only a few times. J is TRBJ2-1 and V is TRBV4-3, with 9 bases that match TRBD2. V trimming: 1 base; J trimming: 4 bases; junction bases outside the gene matches: 5. This CDR3 region has 16 residues. Germline V gene data show CDR1 as LGHNA and CDR2 as YSLEER. CDR3 in amino acids: CASSQGASGKYNEQFF. As DNA, the CDR3 is TGCGCCAGCAGCCAAGGCGCTAGCGGGAAATACAATGAGCAGTTCTTC.

CDR3 region: CRVGQGHEQYF. For the CDR3, the DNA is TGCAGAGTGGGACAGGGCCACGAGCAGTACTTC. This chain links TRBV20-1 with TRBJ2-7; 9 positions match TRBD1. This CDR3 has 11 residues. CDR1 is DFQATT, CDR2 SNEGSKA, per germline (reference sequence).

This clonotype was found a few times. V and J are TRBV30 and TRBJ2-2, with D hard to call. Trimming took off 3 bases at V and 9 bases at J, with 8 bases between the two ends. Germline V gives CDR1 GTSNPN, CDR2 SVGIG (reference sequence). The CDR3 is 11 amino acids. CDR3 nucleotide sequence: TGTGCCTGGAGCCTTAGTTGGGAGCTGTTTTTT. It encodes CAWSLSWELFF.

This clonotype showed up many times. The chain has TRBV2 and TRBJ1-1; TRBD1 might be the D (5 bases). This CDR3 region has 14 residues. The germline V gene encodes CDR1 SNHLY and CDR2 FYNNEI. Trimming removed 11 bases at V and 3 bases at J, with 19 bases between. The CDR3: CACQSIGADTEAFF. CDR3 bases: TGTGCCTGCCAATCAATCGGGGCCGACACTGAAGCTTTCTTT.

This clonotype occurred a few times. The chain links TRBV10-3 to TRBJ2-6; 7 bases are a match to TRBD1. With 10 bases clipped from V and 0 bases from J, the junction kept 9 bases outside the gene matches. Looked up from germline, CDR1 is ENHRY and CDR2 is SYGVKD. The CDR3 is made up of 16 amino acids. The CDR3 loop reads CATFGAGGSGANVLTF. The CDR3 coding sequence is TGTGCCACCTTTGGGGCAGGGGGCTCTGGGGCCAACGTCCTGACTTTC.

The chain links TRBV5-1 to TRBJ2-3; 8 nucleotides match TRBD2. J lost 5 bases, V lost 7 bases, and 6 bases had no gene match. This CDR3 region has 13 residues. CDR1 is SGHRS, CDR2 YFSETQ, per germline. The CDR3 nucleotides are TGCGCCAGCTTTGCGGGGGGACAAGATACGCAGTATTTT. Translating gives CASFAGGQDTQYF.